A selection of T cell receptor beta chains follows, all from one sample in a study of T cells in localized non-small cell lung cancer. Measured with immunoSEQ multiplex PCR; TCRdb has only the in-frame clones, and not every one. The data show about 1,800 clones, roughly 19% seen once. The sample was normal lung tissue next to the tumor, taken before any cancer treatment. The source of these receptors is a woman aged 40-69 years with stage I lung adenocarcinoma. Each CDR3 is given with its conserved first and last residue. D genes are given only for firm matches. Clone size is stated in some rows and not others, as once, few, many or a class when expanded.

D	length	size	V	J	CDR3	DNA
-	13	few	TRBV18	TRBJ1-1	CASSRRENTEAFF	TGTGCCAGCTCACGACGGGAAAACACTGAAGCTTTCTTT
-	13	medium-sized	TRBV9	TRBJ1-2	CASSVDVNYGYTF	TGTGCCAGCAGCGTAGATGTCAACTATGGCTACACCTTC
TRBD2	15	medium-sized	TRBV6-8	TRBJ2-3	CAIRSTSGDTDTQYF	TGTGCCATCAGATCGACTAGCGGGGACACAGATACGCAGTATTTT
-	15	-	TRBV9	TRBJ1-2	CASSLRWGERSGYTF	TGTGCCAGCAGCTTGCGGTGGGGGGAGCGGAGTGGCTACACCTTC
-	15	medium-sized	TRBV6-8	TRBJ1-1	CASSLSDRVNTEAFF	TGTGCCAGCAGTTTATCGGACCGGGTGAACACTGAAGCTTTCTTT
TRBD1	13	-	TRBV29-1	TRBJ1-2	CSVGTGGSYGYTF	TGCAGCGTGGGGACAGGAGGGAGCTATGGCTACACCTTC
TRBD2	14	-	TRBV29-1	TRBJ2-5	CSVVGRGGRETQYF	TGCAGCGTTGTCGGGCGGGGGGGCCGCGAGACCCAGTACTTC
TRBD1	16	few	TRBV6-8	TRBJ2-7	CASTSRQGGGSREQYF	TGTGCCAGCACCTCCCGACAGGGGGGGGGCTCTAGAGAGCAGTACTTC
-	13	-	TRBV16	TRBJ2-1	CASSQSKGNEQFF	TGTGCCAGCAGCCAATCGAAGGGGAATGAGCAGTTCTTC
TRBD1	15	-	TRBV25-1	TRBJ1-1	CASSGPGQGRTEAFF	TGTGCCAGCAGTGGCCCGGGACAGGGGAGAACTGAAGCTTTCTTT
TRBD1	17	-	TRBV5-1	TRBJ1-3	CASSAYLTGGSGNTIYF	TGCGCCAGCAGCGCATACCTAACAGGGGGCTCTGGAAACACCATATATTTT
-	14	medium-sized	TRBV11-3	TRBJ2-1	CASSLGNTYNEQFF	TGTGCCAGCAGCTTAGGAAATACCTACAATGAGCAGTTCTTC
-	15	few	TRBV19	TRBJ2-1	CASSIGEGHANEQFF	TGTGCCAGTAGTATAGGGGAAGGCCACGCCAATGAGCAGTTCTTC
TRBD1	16	few	TRBV11-3	TRBJ2-2	CASSHTGGARTGELFF	TGTGCCAGCAGCCATACAGGGGGCGCGCGTACCGGGGAGCTGTTTTTT
-	14	few	TRBV11-3	TRBJ2-5	CASSLDGAEETQYF	TGTGCCAGCAGCTTAGATGGGGCGGAGGAGACCCAGTACTTC
TRBD1	15	few	TRBV6-8	TRBJ2-4	CASRATGVAKNIQYF	TGTGCCAGCAGGGCGACAGGGGTAGCCAAAAACATTCAGTACTTC
-	13	few	TRBV2	TRBJ2-5	CASPLGIQETQYF	TGTGCCAGCCCCCTGGGTATCCAAGAGACCCAGTACTTC
-	15	few	TRBV25-1	TRBJ2-4	CASSPLTDSKNIQYF	TGTGCCAGCAGTCCACTGACAGATAGCAAAAACATTCAGTACTTC
-	16	once	TRBV4-1	TRBJ2-3	CASSQDKGFSTDTQYF	TGCGCCAGCAGCCAGGACAAGGGGTTCTCCACAGATACGCAGTATTTT
-	14	-	TRBV29-1	TRBJ2-1	CSGRPSKKVHEQFF	TGCAGCGGGAGACCCTCAAAGAAAGTCCATGAGCAGTTCTTC
-	15	many	TRBV11-3	TRBJ2-5	CASSQGAGPRETQYF	TGTGCCAGCAGCCAAGGCGCAGGCCCCAGGGAGACCCAGTACTTC
-	13	few	TRBV12-5	TRBJ1-2	CASTPPGFLGYTF	TGTGCCAGCACCCCACCGGGTTTCCTAGGCTACACCTTC
-	13	-	TRBV29-1	TRBJ1-2	CSVEGARTNGYTF	TGCAGCGTTGAAGGGGCACGGACTAATGGCTACACCTTC
-	15	-	TRBV6-8	TRBJ1-2	CASRLTAGENYGYAF	TGTGCCAGCAGGCTAACAGCGGGGGAGAATTATGGCTACGCCTTC
-	14	few	TRBV11-3	TRBJ1-3	CASSLVGYGNTIYF	TGTGCCAGCAGCCTCGTAGGGTATGGAAACACCATATATTTT
TRBD1	13	-	TRBV6-8	TRBJ1-2	CASTTGVDYGYTF	TGTGCCAGTACTACAGGGGTGGACTATGGCTACACCTTC